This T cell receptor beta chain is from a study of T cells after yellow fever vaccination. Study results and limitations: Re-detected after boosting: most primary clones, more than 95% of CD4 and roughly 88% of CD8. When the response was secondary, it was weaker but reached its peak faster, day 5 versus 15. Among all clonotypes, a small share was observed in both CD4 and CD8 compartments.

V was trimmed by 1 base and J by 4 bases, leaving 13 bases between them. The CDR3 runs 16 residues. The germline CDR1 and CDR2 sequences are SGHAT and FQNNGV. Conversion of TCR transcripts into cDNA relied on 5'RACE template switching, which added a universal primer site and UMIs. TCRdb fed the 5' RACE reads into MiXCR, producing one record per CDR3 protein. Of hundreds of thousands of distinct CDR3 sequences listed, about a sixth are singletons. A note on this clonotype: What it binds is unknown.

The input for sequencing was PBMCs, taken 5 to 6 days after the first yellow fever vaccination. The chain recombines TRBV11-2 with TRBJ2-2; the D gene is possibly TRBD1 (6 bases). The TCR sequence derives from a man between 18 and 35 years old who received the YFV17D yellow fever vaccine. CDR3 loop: CASSLGTVTITGELFF. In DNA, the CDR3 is TGTGCCAGCAGCTTAGGGACAGTTACAATCACCGGGGAGCTGTTTTTT.